This T cell receptor beta chain derives from a study of T cells in Graves' hyperthyroidism and ophthalmopathy. Amplification yielded TCR beta CDR3 regions, with RNA transcripts as the source. Initially, a first-round RT-PCR of the TCR CDR3 employed the HTBI primer set. MiXCR, run by TCRdb on the multiplex PCR reads, gives a single entry per CDR3 protein. This sample has roughly 400,000 distinct CDR3 sequences; roughly 13% occur once, and the top ten carry 25% to 30%. General observations from the study: In blood, most of the thyroid clonotypes expanded above 0.001 were also present.

The germline CDR1 and CDR2 sequences are SEHNR and FQNEAQ (reference sequence). CDR3 length: 15 amino acids. Trimming took 5 bases from V and 7 from J; bases not matched to a gene: 10. This clonotype showed up many times. Its antigen is unknown. What was sequenced was blood. This sequence originates from a man in his forties or fifties with Graves' ophthalmopathy. The J gene is TRBJ2-1, the V gene TRBV7-9; 8 bases match TRBD1. CDR3 in amino acids: CASSRDVRGHNEQFF. The CDR3 DNA sequence: TGTGCCAGCAGCAGAGATGTCAGGGGGCATAATGAGCAGTTCTTC.